This paragraph covers one T cell receptor (beta chain) sequence. Under the authors' procedure: Reference gene primer amplification yielded estimated nucleated cell counts. The repertoire was sequenced with immunoSEQ multiplex PCR; TCRdb's copy has only in-frame clones and lacks some. For V, J and clone size, that table is used; D and trimming come from the DNA. The table records around 400,000 clones, about 88% of them present only once. CDR1 is SGHNT, CDR2 YYREEE, per germline (reference sequence). The CDR3 totals 14 residues. The ends lost 1 base at V and 5 bases at J; junction bases unmatched: 4. The source of the sample is a study of blood T cell repertoires in COVID-19. Study overall: Samples representing acute and convalescent COVID-19 were sourced from the United States, Italy and Spain.

The sequence was obtained from a woman aged 18-29 years who had been exposed to COVID-19. Sequencing was carried out using PBMCs or T cells enriched from blood (not recorded which). The chain joins TRBV5-4 to TRBJ2-5, with 8 bases identical to TRBD1. CDR3 loop: CASSLQGAWETQYF. In DNA, the CDR3 is TGTGCCAGCAGCTTGCAGGGGGCTTGGGAGACCCAGTACTTC.